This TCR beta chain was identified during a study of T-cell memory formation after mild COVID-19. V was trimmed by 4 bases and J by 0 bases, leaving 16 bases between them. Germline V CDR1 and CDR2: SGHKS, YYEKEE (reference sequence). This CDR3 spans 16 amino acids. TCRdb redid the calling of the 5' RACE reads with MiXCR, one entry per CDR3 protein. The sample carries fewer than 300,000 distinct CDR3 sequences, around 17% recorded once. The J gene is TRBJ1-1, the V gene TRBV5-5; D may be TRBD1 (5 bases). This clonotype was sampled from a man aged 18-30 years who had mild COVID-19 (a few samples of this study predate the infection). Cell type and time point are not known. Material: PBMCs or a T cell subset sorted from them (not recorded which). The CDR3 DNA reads TGTGCCAGCAGCGGGGCCGGGGGGTACATGAACACTGAAGCTTTCTTT. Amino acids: CASSGAGGYMNTEAFF.